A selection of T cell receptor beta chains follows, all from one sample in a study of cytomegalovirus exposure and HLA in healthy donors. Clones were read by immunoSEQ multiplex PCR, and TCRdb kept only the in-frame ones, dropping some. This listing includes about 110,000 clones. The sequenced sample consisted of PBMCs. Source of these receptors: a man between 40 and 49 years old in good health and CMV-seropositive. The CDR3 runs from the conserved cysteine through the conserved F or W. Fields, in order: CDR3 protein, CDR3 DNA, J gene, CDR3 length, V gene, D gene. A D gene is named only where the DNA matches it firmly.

CDR3: CASSMGQMALQTQYF
DNA: TGTGCCAGCAGCATGGGACAGATGGCCCTTCAGACCCAGTACTTC
J: TRBJ2-5
length: 15
V: TRBV6-5
D: TRBD1

CDR3: CASRLQGGLYGYTF
DNA: TGTGCCAGCAGACTACAGGGTGGCCTCTATGGCTACACCTTC
J: TRBJ1-2
length: 14
V: TRBV5-4
D: NA

CDR3: CASSEWEREADTQYF
DNA: TGTGCCAGCAGTGAATGGGAGCGGGAGGCAGATACGCAGTATTTT
J: TRBJ2-3
length: 15
V: TRBV6-1
D: TRBD2

CDR3: CASSLGLAGYYNEQFF
DNA: TGTGCCAGCAGTTTAGGACTAGCGGGATACTACAATGAGCAGTTCTTC
J: TRBJ2-1
length: 16
V: TRBV27
D: TRBD2

CDR3: CASSPPLLAGETFTYEQYF
DNA: TGTGCCAGCTCACCACCGCTGCTAGCGGGAGAAACTTTTACCTACGAGCAGTACTTC
J: TRBJ2-7
length: 19
V: TRBV18
D: TRBD2

CDR3: CASSLFGRGSEFNGPLF
DNA: NA
J: TRBJ2-4
length: 17
V: TRBV5-8
D: NA

CDR3: CASLLEAFDRYTF
DNA: TGTGCCAGTCTATTGGAGGCGTTCGATCGCTACACCTTC
J: TRBJ1-2
length: 13
V: TRBV2
D: NA

CDR3: CASSERQGSGGYTF
DNA: TGCGCCAGCAGTGAGCGGCAGGGGAGTGGAGGCTACACCTTC
J: TRBJ1-2
length: 14
V: TRBV10-1
D: NA

CDR3: CARSAILAGGCDEQFF
DNA: TGTGCCAGAAGCGCGATACTAGCGGGCGGATGCGATGAGCAGTTCTTC
J: TRBJ2-1
length: 16
V: TRBV5-3
D: TRBD2

CDR3: CASSLPGMSNQPQHF
DNA: TGTGCCAGCTCACTTCCAGGGATGAGCAATCAGCCCCAGCATTTT
J: TRBJ1-5
length: 15
V: TRBV18
D: NA

CDR3: CASSLGAVARYEQYF
DNA: TGCGCCAGCAGCTTGGGAGCCGTCGCTCGCTACGAGCAGTACTTC
J: TRBJ2-7
length: 15
V: TRBV5-1
D: NA